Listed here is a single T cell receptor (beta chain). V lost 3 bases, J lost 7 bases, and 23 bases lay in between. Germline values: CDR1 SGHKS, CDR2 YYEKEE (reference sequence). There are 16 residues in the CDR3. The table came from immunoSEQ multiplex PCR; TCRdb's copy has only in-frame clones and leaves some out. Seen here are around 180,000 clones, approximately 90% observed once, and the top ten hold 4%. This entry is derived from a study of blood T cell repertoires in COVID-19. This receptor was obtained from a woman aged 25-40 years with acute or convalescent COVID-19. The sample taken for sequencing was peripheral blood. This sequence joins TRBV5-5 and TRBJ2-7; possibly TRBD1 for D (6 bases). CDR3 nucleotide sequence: TGTGCCAGCAGCTCGTCCCCCGGGACATTAGGGCGAGAGCAGTACTTC. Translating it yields CASSSSPGTLGREQYF.